This T cell receptor (beta chain) was captured in a study of neurological immune-mediated disorders. This clonotype has at least ten counts. Its antigen remains unknown. Study-level findings and limits: The most TCR clonal expansion was seen in HTLV-1-associated myelopathy, whereas the least was seen in multiple sclerosis, below the level in healthy controls. Private repertoires in all groups were suggested, as expanded clones shared no CDR3 amino acid sequences across subjects.

Germline V gives CDR1 DFQATT, CDR2 SNEGSKA (reference sequence). This CDR3 is 15 amino acids long. V lost 5 bases, J lost 0 bases, and 6 bases stayed unmatched. Documented time point: longitudinal time-point 3. The cDNA was synthesized by 5'RACE incorporating 10-nucleotide random UMIs. A single record per CDR3 protein comes from TCRdb applying MiXCR to the 5' RACE reads. The repertoire has about 99,000 distinct CDR3 sequences, approximately 11% of them found once; the top ten carry about 3%. The chain carries TRBV20-1 and TRBJ1-2; 10 bases map to TRBD1. This receptor was taken from a female donor with HTLV-1-associated myelopathy (HAM/TSP). Specimen: PBMCs. The CDR3: CSAGTGEVANYGYTF. The CDR3 DNA sequence: TGCAGTGCTGGGACAGGGGAGGTGGCTAACTATGGCTACACCTTC.